Listed below are T cell receptor beta chains from one sample, sequenced in a study of T cell repertoires in cytomegalovirus infection. TCRdb passed the reads through MiXCR, listing each CDR3 protein once. The sample carries 450,000 to 650,000 distinct CDR3 sequences, around 40% recorded once. Antigens of these TCRs are unknown. Sequences were derived from cultured PBMCs, sampled from culture after CMV antigen stimulation. The receptors here all came from a human donor in good health (CMV status not recorded). Some clones in this sample may be carry-over from other donors' samples. The CDR3 runs from the conserved cysteine through the conserved F or W. D genes are given only for firm matches. Clone size, where shown, is once, few, many, or a class for clones that have expanded.

abundance	d_gene	v_gene	j_gene	CDR3aa	CDR3nt
-	-	TRBV10-3	TRBJ1-1	CAISSTGVDTEAFF	TGTGCCATCAGTTCGACAGGAGTGGACACTGAAGCTTTCTTT
-	-	TRBV11-2	TRBJ1-5	CASSLPFGPQHF	TGTGCCAGCAGCCTCCCCTTTGGACCCCAGCATTTT
once	-	TRBV2	TRBJ1-2	CASSDNRSYGYTF	TGTGCCAGCAGTGACAACCGTTCCTATGGCTACACCTTC
few	TRBD1	TRBV15	TRBJ1-1	CATTPGQGAVRGTEAFF	TGTGCCACCACCCCGGGACAGGGGGCGGTGAGGGGAACTGAAGCTTTCTTT
many	-	TRBV12-3/TRBV12-4	TRBJ2-7	CASSPRGGRRITYEQYF	TGTGCCAGCAGTCCCAGGGGCGGTCGGCGGATCACCTACGAGCAGTACTTC
many	-	TRBV7-8	TRBJ1-1	CASSSGEMATEAFF	TGTGCCAGCAGCTCGGGTGAAATGGCCACTGAAGCTTTCTTT
-	TRBD1	TRBV6-5	TRBJ2-3	CASSYASGGDTQYF	TGTGCCAGCAGTTACGCCTCAGGGGGCGATACGCAGTATTTT
-	-	TRBV7-2	TRBJ1-4	CASSLGAHEKLFF	TGTGCCAGCAGCTTAGGTGCGCATGAAAAACTGTTTTTT
-	TRBD1	TRBV12-5	TRBJ2-1	CASGTTGGSYNEQFF	TGTGCTAGTGGGACAACAGGGGGCTCCTACAATGAGCAGTTCTTC
few	TRBD1	TRBV19	TRBJ2-1	CASSTIDRGNHNEQFF	TGTGCCAGTAGCACGATAGACAGGGGGAATCACAATGAGCAGTTCTTC
-	-	TRBV12-3/TRBV12-4	TRBJ1-2	CASSLGGGPNYGYTF	TGTGCCAGCAGCCTCGGCGGGGGGCCAAACTATGGCTACACCTTC
few	TRBD1	TRBV6-8	TRBJ2-1	CASSYTGQGARDVDEQFF	TGTGCCAGCAGTTACACCGGACAGGGGGCGAGGGATGTAGATGAGCAGTTCTTC
-	-	TRBV4-2	TRBJ2-2	CASSVYSLTNTGELFF	TGTGCCAGCAGCGTTTACTCCCTGACGAACACCGGGGAGCTGTTTTTT
-	-	TRBV6-6	TRBJ2-3	CASSPYGQRNTDTQYF	TGTGCCAGCAGTCCTTACGGACAGAGAAACACAGATACGCAGTATTTT
-	-	TRBV12-5	TRBJ2-1	CASGHPGSVPYNEQFF	TGTGCTAGTGGCCACCCCGGAAGCGTCCCTTACAATGAGCAGTTCTTC
few	-	TRBV7-9	TRBJ2-1	CASSLRGTSGDEQFF	TGTGCCAGCAGCTTGAGAGGGACCTCTGGGGATGAGCAGTTCTTC
-	TRBD1	TRBV6-6	TRBJ1-6	CASYAGTALSPLHF	TGTGCCAGCTACGCCGGGACAGCGTTGTCACCCCTCCACTTT
-	-	TRBV4-2	TRBJ1-5	CASSQVSGFGQPQHF	TGTGCCAGCAGCCAAGTTAGCGGATTTGGTCAGCCCCAGCATTTT
-	-	TRBV6-1	TRBJ1-6	CASSEAQTLEGWDSPLHF	TGTGCCAGCAGTGAAGCGCAGACGTTGGAGGGTTGGGATTCACCCCTCCACTTT
-	TRBD2	TRBV7-6	TRBJ2-1	CASSPTSGGLEQFF	TGTGCCAGCAGCCCTACTAGCGGGGGATTGGAGCAGTTCTTC
-	-	TRBV18	TRBJ2-5	CASSPGDETETQYF	TGTGCCAGCTCACCTGGTGATGAAACGGAGACCCAGTACTTC
-	TRBD2	TRBV7-2	TRBJ2-1	CASSSPVSAGAYNEQFF	TGTGCCAGCAGCTCCCCCGTCTCAGCGGGGGCCTACAATGAGCAGTTCTTC
-	TRBD2	TRBV12-3/TRBV12-4	TRBJ2-3	CASSLGREGPLWYF	TGTGCCAGCAGTTTAGGGCGGGAGGGCCCTTTATGGTATTTT
few	TRBD2	TRBV7-6	TRBJ2-3	CASSFGGGWTDTQYF	TGTGCCAGCAGCTTCGGGGGGGGGTGGACAGATACGCAGTATTTT
-	-	TRBV5-1	TRBJ2-1	CASSRDLGVYEQFF	TGCGCCAGCAGCCGGGACTTAGGGGTTTATGAGCAGTTCTTC
-	-	TRBV19	TRBJ2-2	CASSIFRFDLPNTGELFF	TGTGCCAGTAGTATTTTTCGGTTTGACCTTCCGAACACCGGGGAGCTGTTTTTT
-	-	TRBV7-9	TRBJ2-5	CATYRLGGLETQYF	TGTGCCACCTATCGCCTCGGGGGGCTAGAGACCCAGTACTTC
-	-	TRBV7-3	TRBJ2-1	CARGGSYNEQFF	TGTGCCAGAGGGGGCTCCTACAATGAGCAGTTCTTC
-	TRBD1	TRBV7-9	TRBJ1-2	CASSSGRTGLDYGYTF	TGTGCCAGCAGCTCAGGAAGGACAGGGCTTGACTATGGCTACACCTTC
-	TRBD2	TRBV7-9	TRBJ2-5	CASTPEAGGARETQYF	TGTGCCAGTACGCCCGAGGCGGGGGGGGCCAGGGAGACCCAGTACTTC
-	-	TRBV7-6	TRBJ1-1	CASSSGGGKGTEAFF	TGTGCCAGCAGTTCTGGGGGAGGGAAGGGCACTGAAGCTTTCTTT
few	-	TRBV7-2	TRBJ1-1	CASSLRGPNTEAFF	TGTGCCAGCAGCTTAAGGGGTCCGAACACTGAAGCTTTCTTT
-	-	TRBV20-1	TRBJ2-6	CSAIPGTGANVLTF	TGCAGTGCTATCCCGGGGACTGGGGCCAACGTCCTGACTTTC
-	TRBD2	TRBV7-8	TRBJ2-7	CASSWGLYPYEQYF	TGTGCCAGCAGCTGGGGACTATACCCCTACGAGCAGTACTTC
-	TRBD1	TRBV3-1	TRBJ1-2	CASSPAGTGRRSYGYTF	TGTGCCAGCAGCCCCGCCGGGACAGGGCGCCGTAGCTATGGCTACACCTTC
few	TRBD2	TRBV6-1	TRBJ2-3	CASSEAWTSPTDTQYF	TGTGCCAGCAGTGAAGCCTGGACTAGTCCCACAGATACGCAGTATTTT